Below are 6 T cell receptor beta chains sequenced from a single sample in a study of T-cell reconstitution after alpha-beta-depleted transplantation in children. Researchers prepared the TCRbeta library using unique molecular identifiers, the study reports. TCRdb processed the PCR reads anew with MiXCR; each CDR3 protein has one entry. The table includes approximately 800,000 distinct CDR3 sequences, approximately 15% detected once. The sample was PBMCs, mostly from graft donor cells, taken 360 days after TCRalphabeta/CD19-depleted stem cell transplant. The receptors stem from a male patient younger than 18 who had a stem cell transplant for acute lymphoblastic leukemia, so the T cells may come from the graft donor.

This clonotype has just a few counts. This chain links TRBV20-1 with TRBJ2-1; TRBD2 aligns across 9 bases. This CDR3 has 13 amino acids. J lost 10 bases, V lost 1 base, and 5 bases had no gene match. Germline V lookup: CDR1 DFQATT, CDR2 SNEGSKA (reference sequence). CDR3 in DNA: TGCAGTGCTAGAGTGGGACTAGCCCCCGAGCAGTTCTTC. As protein: CSARVGLAPEQFF.

The gene calls are TRBV21-1 and TRBJ2-7; TRBD2 is taken as the D call from the table, unchecked against the DNA. TRBV21-1 is labeled a pseudogene. The CDR3 is made up of 17 amino acids. CDR3 nucleotide sequence: TGTGCCAGCAGCAAGCTCGGGACTAGCTTAATCTCCTACGAGCAGTACTTC. The encoded protein is CASSKLGTSLISYEQYF.

The chain carries TRBV5-1 and TRBJ2-1, with 10 positions matching TRBD2. Germline V CDR1 and CDR2: SGHRS, YFSETQ. The CDR3 totals 21 residues. J was trimmed by 1 base and V by 0 bases; bases with no gene match: 16. The DNA for the CDR3 is TGCGCCAGCAGCTTGGGGGGGGTGCGGCTAGCGGGAGTAATTTCCTACAATGAGCAGTTCTTC. Translation: CASSLGGVRLAGVISYNEQFF.

The chain links TRBV27 to TRBJ2-1, with D perhaps TRBD2 (6 bases). CDR1 MNHEY and CDR2 SMNVEV come from the germline V gene (reference sequence). This CDR3 comprises 15 residues. Trimming removed 6 bases from V and 8 bases from J, with 20 bases in between. The CDR3 spells CASREGPAGWHEQFF. In DNA form, the CDR3 reads TGTGCCAGCAGAGAAGGACCAGCGGGCTGGCATGAGCAGTTCTTC.

This clonotype was counted a few times. The J gene is TRBJ2-7, the V gene TRBV2; TRBD2 agrees at 14 bases. Germline V CDR1 and CDR2: SNHLY, FYNNEI. After removal of 3 bases from V and 3 bases from J, the junction contained 13 bases not matched to a gene. The CDR3 contains 19 residues. The CDR3 nucleotides are TGTGCCAGCAGTGAGACGGGGACTAGCGGGAGATTTCCCTTCTACGAGCAGTACTTC. Its protein product is CASSETGTSGRFPFYEQYF.

Concerning this clonotype itself: At one end, the junction sequence differs from germline, possibly due to a read error. The chain is built from TRBV29-1 and TRBJ2-1; 7 bases match TRBD2. Germline V gene sequence: CDR1 SQVTM, CDR2 ANQGSEA. CDR3 size: 15 residues. The CDR3 loop is CSVEGGGYSYTEQFF. The CDR3 DNA is TGCAGCGTTGAAGGGGGGGGATACTCCTACACTGAGCAGTTCTTC.